These 17 T cell receptor beta chains came from one sample sequenced in a study of T cell responses to AZD1222 COVID-19 vaccine. The repertoire was sequenced with immunoSEQ multiplex PCR; TCRdb's copy has only in-frame clones and lacks some. The sample yields some 170,000 clones, about 87% seen once. Specimen: peripheral blood, collected 28 days after the second dose of the MenACWY control vaccine. The receptors come from an adult who received the MenACWY meningococcal vaccine as a control.

The chain uses TRBV7-9 and TRBJ1-1; D remains ambiguous. This CDR3 contains 14 residues. Germline V CDR1 and CDR2: SEHNR, FQNEAQ (reference sequence). V gave up 1 base and J gave up 1 base, with 7 bases separating them. For the CDR3, the DNA is TGTGCCAGCAGCTTAGGTAGTACGAACACTGAAGCTTTCTTT. Translating it yields CASSLGSTNTEAFF.

This chain joins TRBV19 and TRBJ2-2, with D possibly matching TRBD2 (5 bases). V gave up 2 bases and J gave up 7 bases, with 14 bases separating them. CDR3 size: 15 residues. From germline, CDR1 is LNHDA and CDR2 SQIVND (reference sequence). CDR3 sequence (DNA): TGTGCCAGTAGTATAAGGGTCGAGGGTATCGGGGAGCTGTTTTTT. This gives the protein CASSIRVEGIGELFF.

V usage is TRBV7-2 and J usage is TRBJ2-2; 7 nucleotides line up with TRBD2. CDR1 SGHTA and CDR2 FQGNSA come from the germline V gene. The CDR3 extends over 14 amino acids. Unmatched junction bases numbered 5, after V lost 0 bases and J lost 10 bases. The CDR3 region has the DNA TGTGCCAGCAGCTTAGCTGGACTAGGGGCGGAGCTGTTTTTT. It encodes CASSLAGLGAELFF.

This sequence joins TRBV21-1 and TRBJ1-1; TRBD1, as called in the table, went unchecked against the DNA. TRBV21-1 is termed a pseudogene. The CDR3 totals 14 residues. Here the CDR3 reads CASSNRGPNTEAFF. DNA of the CDR3: TGTGCCAGCAGTAACAGGGGGCCGAACACTGAAGCTTTCTTT.

This chain joins TRBV25-1 and TRBJ2-3; D may be TRBD1 (5 bases). The germline V gene has CDR1 MGHDK and CDR2 SYGVNS. The V gene lost 4 bases and the J gene lost 0 bases, with 8 bases spanning the gap. This CDR3 has 14 amino acids. The CDR3 loop is CASSAGFSTDTQYF. The CDR3 DNA reads TGTGCCAGCAGTGCAGGGTTTAGCACAGATACGCAGTATTTT. The entire variable domain, with the rest obtained from reference TRBV25-1 and TRBJ2-3, is as follows: EADIYQTPRYLVIGTGKKITLECSQTMGHDKMYWYQQDPGMELHLIHYSYGVNSTEKGDLSSESTVSRIRTEHFPLTLESARPSHTSQYLCASSAGFSTDTQYFGPGTRLTVL.

The J gene is TRBJ1-5, the V gene TRBV10-3; no definite D call. Trimming removed 3 bases from V and 2 bases from J, with 11 bases in between. Per germline, CDR1 ENHRY and CDR2 SYGVKD. The CDR3 sequence is 15 residues long. CDR3 sequence: CAISDAWQGNQPQHF. The DNA for the CDR3 is TGTGCCATCAGTGATGCTTGGCAGGGCAATCAGCCCCAGCATTTT.

CDR3 in DNA: TGTGCCAGCAGTCTTCCGGGACAGGGAGACAATGAGCAGTTCTTC. It codes for CASSLPGQGDNEQFF. The rearrangement uses TRBV28 and TRBJ2-1; TRBD1 agrees at 9 bases. In germline, CDR1 is MDHEN, CDR2 SYDVKM. Trimming removed 5 bases from V and 5 bases from J; junction bases left unmatched: 7. This CDR3 spans 15 amino acids.

The CDR3 spells CSADLSGLTYNEQFF. The CDR3 DNA reads as TGCAGCGCCGACCTTAGCGGGCTTACCTACAATGAGCAGTTCTTC. The J gene is TRBJ2-1, the V gene TRBV29-1, with 7 positions matching TRBD2. J gave up 2 bases and V 7 bases, and 11 bases lay outside the gene matches. The CDR3 length is 15 residues. Germline loops: CDR1 SQVTM, CDR2 ANQGSEA.

The sample holds a few counts of this clone. The chain links TRBV5-4 to TRBJ2-7; no clear D gene. Trimming cost V 0 bases and J 2 bases, with 3 bases left between them. Germline CDR1 SGHNT, CDR2 YYREEE (reference sequence). The CDR3 spans 12 residues. Here the CDR3 reads CASSLGTYEQYF. The DNA for the CDR3 is TGTGCCAGCAGCTTGGGAACCTACGAGCAGTACTTC.

This clone showed up just once. V usage is TRBV7-8 and J usage is TRBJ1-4, with D possibly being TRBD1 (5 bases). Germline V CDR1 and CDR2: SGHVS, FQNEAQ. CDR3 length: 15 residues. Trimming removed 5 bases from V and 7 bases from J, with 17 bases in between. CDR3 DNA sequence: TGTGCCAGCAGCCCGAATGCAGGGAGCGGTGAAAAACTGTTTTTT. Encoded protein: CASSPNAGSGEKLFF.

This chain uses TRBV7-9 with TRBJ1-3; D unresolved. CDR3 length: 15 amino acids. V was pared by 4 bases and J by 0 bases, with 10 bases between. Germline V gene lookup returns CDR1 SEHNR and CDR2 FQNEAQ (reference sequence). For the CDR3, the DNA is TGTGCCAGCAGCTCGACGGGAAGCTCTGGAAACACCATATATTTT. It encodes CASSSTGSSGNTIYF. Filled out from reference TRBV7-9 and TRBJ1-3, the complete variable domain reads DTGVSQNPRHKITKRGQNVTFRCDPISEHNRLYWYRQTLGQGPEFLTYFQNEAQLEKSRLLSDRFSAERPKGSFSTLEIQRTEQGDSAMYLCASSSTGSSGNTIYFGEGSWLTVV.

This rearrangement joins TRBV27 to TRBJ1-1; tentative D call: TRBD1 (5 bases). Trimming stripped 0 bases from V and 7 bases from J, with 12 bases between. Germline V gene data show CDR1 as MNHEY and CDR2 as SMNVEV (reference sequence). The CDR3 spans 14 residues. CDR3 protein: CASSLSGEIDEAFF. The CDR3 coding sequence is TGTGCCAGCAGTTTATCAGGGGAGATAGATGAAGCTTTCTTT.

This chain uses TRBV11-3 with TRBJ2-1, with D hard to call. Germline lookup yields CDR1 SGHNT and CDR2 YENEEA. This CDR3 spans 13 amino acids. V lost 3 bases, J lost 6 bases, and 9 bases lay in between. The CDR3 is CASSFGVINEQFF. CDR3 nucleotides: TGTGCCAGCAGCTTCGGAGTGATCAATGAGCAGTTCTTC.

This clone occurred once. The genes are TRBV28 and TRBJ1-6; D is unclear. The V gene's germline CDR1 is MDHEN and CDR2 SYDVKM. CDR3 length equals 11 residues. V lost 6 bases and J lost 5, with 2 bases in between. The CDR3 DNA is TGTGCCAGCAGAGATAATTCACCCCTCCACTTT. This gives the protein CASRDNSPLHF.

Only a few counts were recorded for this clone. The chain couples TRBV24-1 to TRBJ2-1; 8 nucleotides match TRBD2. The germline gives CDR1 KGHDR, CDR2 SFDVKD. With 7 bases clipped from V and 5 bases from J, the junction kept 6 bases outside the gene matches. The CDR3 sequence is 14 residues long. The CDR3: CATSGSGRDNEQFF. The CDR3 coding sequence is TGTGCCACCAGCGGAAGCGGGAGAGACAATGAGCAGTTCTTC.

The rearrangement links TRBV28 to TRBJ2-1; the match to TRBD2 covers 11 bases. The junction had 14 bases not matched to a gene; V was cut back by 6 bases and J by 1 base. Germline assignment: CDR1 MDHEN and CDR2 SYDVKM. The CDR3 runs 19 residues. DNA of the CDR3: TGTGCCAGCAGCTGGACCGGGACTAGCGGTGGGGGGTCCTACAATGAGCAGTTCTTC. Amino acid sequence: CASSWTGTSGGGSYNEQFF.

The V gene is TRBV18, the J gene TRBJ2-7; D is unclear. This CDR3 has 15 amino acids. Germline V gives CDR1 KGHSH, CDR2 LQKENI. Deletions cut 0 bases from V and 0 bases from J, with 9 bases between. As DNA, the CDR3 is TGTGCCAGCTCACCACCGTCAGCAGGCTCCTACGAGCAGTACTTC. Its translation: CASSPPSAGSYEQYF.